Sequencing of this TCR beta chain was carried out in a study of OX40 agonist ivuxolimab in advanced cancers. This clone has just a few counts. Its antigen remains unknown. Other DNA sequences in this specimen translate into the identical CDR3. The table came from immunoSEQ multiplex PCR; TCRdb's copy has only in-frame clones and leaves some out. The data contain about 100,000 clones, about 89% of them singletons. This CDR3 is 15 amino acids long. V lost 1 base to trimming and J lost 0 bases; unmatched junction nucleotides: 0. Germline V gene sequence: CDR1 SEHNR, CDR2 FQNEAQ (reference sequence). Study outcomes and limitations: Nonresponders included some who also had low normalized T-cell clonal expansion. The mean number of expanded clones was higher in CD8+ T cells than in CD4+. Both CD4+ and CD8+ T cell populations in blood had undergone clonal expansion by week 6 at 0.1 to 3.0 mg/kg.

V gene TRBV7-9 combines with J gene TRBJ2-5; 9 nucleotides agree with TRBD2. The sequenced sample was CD4+ or CD8+ T cells sorted from blood, obtained in a trial of the OX40 agonist ivuxolimab. This receptor was obtained from an adult with an advanced solid tumor such as melanoma, head and neck, liver or kidney cancer. CDR3 amino acids: CASSLGLADQETQYF. CDR3 nucleotide sequence: TGTGCCAGCAGCTTAGGACTAGCGGACCAAGAGACCCAGTACTTC.